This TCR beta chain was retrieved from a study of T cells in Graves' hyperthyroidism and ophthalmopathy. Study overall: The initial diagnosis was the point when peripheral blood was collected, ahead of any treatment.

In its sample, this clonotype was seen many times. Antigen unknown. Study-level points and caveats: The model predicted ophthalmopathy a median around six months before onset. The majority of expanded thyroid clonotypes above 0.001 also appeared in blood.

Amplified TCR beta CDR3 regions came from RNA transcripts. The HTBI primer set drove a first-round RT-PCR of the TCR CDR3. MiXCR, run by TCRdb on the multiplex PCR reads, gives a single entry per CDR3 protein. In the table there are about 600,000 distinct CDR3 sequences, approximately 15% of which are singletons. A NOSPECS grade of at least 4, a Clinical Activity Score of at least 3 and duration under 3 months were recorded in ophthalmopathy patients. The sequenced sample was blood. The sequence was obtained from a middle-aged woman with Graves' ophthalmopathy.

CDR3 coding DNA: TGCAGTGCTAGAGACCGGACAAGGATACCTAACAATGAGCAGTTCTTC. Amino acids: CSARDRTRIPNNEQFF. The V call is TRBV20-1, the J call TRBJ2-1; D may be TRBD1 (5 bases). With 0 bases removed from V and 5 bases from J, the gap between germline ends came to 17 bases. The CDR3 sequence is 16 residues long. CDR1 and CDR2 from the germline V gene are DFQATT and SNEGSKA (reference sequence).